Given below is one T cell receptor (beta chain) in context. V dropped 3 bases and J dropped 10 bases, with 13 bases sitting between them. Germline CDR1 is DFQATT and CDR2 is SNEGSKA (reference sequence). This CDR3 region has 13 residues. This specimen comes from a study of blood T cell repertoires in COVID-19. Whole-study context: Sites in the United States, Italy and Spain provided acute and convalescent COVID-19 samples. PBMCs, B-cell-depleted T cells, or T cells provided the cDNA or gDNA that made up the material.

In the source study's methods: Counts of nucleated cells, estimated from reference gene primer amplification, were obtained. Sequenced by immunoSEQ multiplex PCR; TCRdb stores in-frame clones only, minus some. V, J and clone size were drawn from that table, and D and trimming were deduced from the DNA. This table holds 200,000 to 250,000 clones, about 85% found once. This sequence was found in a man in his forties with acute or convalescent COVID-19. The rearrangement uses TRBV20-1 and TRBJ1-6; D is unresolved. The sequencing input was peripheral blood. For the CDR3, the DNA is TGCAGTGCTAGTAACGGGATTCAGTCACCCCTCCACTTT. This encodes CSASNGIQSPLHF.